This T cell receptor (beta chain) was observed in a study of T cell repertoires in aging, cancer and after chemotherapy. About the study: Six age groups, ranging from 30 or younger to 70 or older, included the donors. Glioblastoma patients receiving temozolomide-based therapy gave paired samples before and after chemotherapy. Points from the study as a whole: The repertoire data cannot show anything about immunological memory following chemotherapy. Loss of evenness, beyond lost richness, contributed to age-related TCR diversity decline in cancer patients.

TRB rearrangements spanning V, D and J were amplified using mixed TRB-A/B primers. TCRdb ran MiXCR on the multiplex PCR reads and lists one entry per CDR3 protein. The data hold 3,500 to 4,500 distinct CDR3 sequences, with about three fifths observed a single time. TCR beta rearrangements were amplified from peripheral blood genomic DNA. V was trimmed by 6 bases and J by 5 bases, leaving 14 bases between them. The CDR3 length is 14 residues. The germline V gene encodes CDR1 MNHNS and CDR2 SASEGT. Worth noting for this clonotype: Its specificity is not known.

This receptor was identified in a human donor with a solid tumor. The rearrangement uses TRBV6-1 and TRBJ2-1; D is perhaps TRBD2 (7 bases). What was sequenced was blood. CDR3 bases: TGTGCCAGCAGGAGGGGGGGCGGTGACAATGAGCAGTTCTTC. Encoded protein: CASRRGGGDNEQFF.